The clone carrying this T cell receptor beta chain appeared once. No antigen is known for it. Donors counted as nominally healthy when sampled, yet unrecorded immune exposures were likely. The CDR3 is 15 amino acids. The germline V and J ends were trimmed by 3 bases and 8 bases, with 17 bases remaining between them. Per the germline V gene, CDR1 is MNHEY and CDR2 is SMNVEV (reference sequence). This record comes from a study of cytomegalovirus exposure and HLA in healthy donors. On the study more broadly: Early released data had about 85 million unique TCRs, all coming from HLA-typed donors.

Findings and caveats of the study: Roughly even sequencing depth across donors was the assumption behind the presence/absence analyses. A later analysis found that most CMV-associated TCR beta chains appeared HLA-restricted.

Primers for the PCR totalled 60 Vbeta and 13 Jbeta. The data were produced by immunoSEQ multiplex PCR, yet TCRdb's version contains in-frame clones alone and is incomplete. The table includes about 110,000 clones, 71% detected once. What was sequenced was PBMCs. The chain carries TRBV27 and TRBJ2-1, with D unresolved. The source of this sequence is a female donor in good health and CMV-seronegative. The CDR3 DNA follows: TGTGCCAGCAGTTTTAGGAGCGAGATAAAGGATGAGCAGTTCTTC. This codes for CASSFRSEIKDEQFF.